Below, 29 T cell receptor beta chains from the same sample are listed, as sequenced in a study of blood T cell repertoires in COVID-19. TCRdb keeps only in-frame clones here, not all; method: immunoSEQ multiplex PCR. This table holds about 240,000 clones, approximately 80% found once. The source material was peripheral blood. The receptors stem from a woman over 75 with acute or convalescent COVID-19.

Here the CDR3 reads CASSLLGRTYEQYF. DNA for the CDR3: TGCGCCAGCAGCCTCTTGGGGCGAACCTACGAGCAGTACTTC. V gene TRBV4-1 combines with J gene TRBJ2-7, with D perhaps TRBD1 (5 bases). The germline V and J ends were trimmed by 4 bases and 2 bases, with 12 bases remaining between them. CDR1 and CDR2 from the germline V gene are MGHRA and YSYEKL. This CDR3 has 14 residues.

There are a few counts of this clone. The chain combines TRBV28 with TRBJ1-3; 7 bases align to TRBD1. This CDR3 has 16 amino acids. Germline V gene lookup returns CDR1 MDHEN and CDR2 SYDVKM. With V trimmed by 3 bases and J by 6 bases, 11 bases remained unmatched. CDR3 nucleotides: TGTGCCAGCAGTTTGGGGGGACAGATTCGGGCAAACACCATATATTTT. Translated: CASSLGGQIRANTIYF.

The J gene is TRBJ1-3, the V gene TRBV21-1. TRBV21-1 is a pseudogene segment. The CDR3 is made up of 16 amino acids. CDR3 nucleotides: TGTGCCAGCAGCACCCCCGGGAAGGAGGGCGCAAACACCATATATTTT. Amino acid sequence: CASSTPGKEGANTIYF.

Turning to this clone: The limits of the CDR3 on the DNA are not certain, so only TCRdb's listed CDR3 is given. The chain is built from TRBV7-9 and TRBJ1-4; no DNA check was done on the table's D call, TRBD1. The CDR3 spans 16 amino acids, including both terminal residues. Germline V gene lookup returns CDR1 SEHNR and CDR2 FQNEAQ (reference sequence). The CDR3 spells CASSLGDIQGEKNCFF.

This clone has only a few counts. The rearrangement joins TRBV6-5 to TRBJ2-7; 10 nucleotides match TRBD1. Trimming at V came to 2 bases and at J to 3 bases, leaving 4 bases not matched to a gene. Looked up from germline, CDR1 is MNHEY and CDR2 is SVGAGI. The CDR3 is made up of 15 amino acids. The CDR3 loop reads CASSYRQGAGYEQYF. CDR3 DNA: TGTGCCAGCAGTTACCGACAGGGGGCAGGCTACGAGCAGTACTTC.

The chain recombines TRBV12-3 or TRBV12-4 with TRBJ1-6; no definite D call. Deletions cut 3 bases from V and 7 bases from J, with 7 bases between. This CDR3 spans 13 amino acids. Written as DNA, the CDR3 is TGTGCCAGCAGTTTCGTCCAGAATTCACCCCTCCACTTT. Amino acids: CASSFVQNSPLHF.

The rearrangement joins TRBV29-1 to TRBJ2-2; 7 bases are shared with TRBD2. The V gene's germline CDR1 is SQVTM and CDR2 ANQGSEA. The CDR3 is 14 amino acids. V lost 4 bases to trimming and J lost 3 bases; unmatched junction nucleotides: 5. The CDR3 bases are TGCAGCGTTGCGTTAGGGAGGGACACCGGGGAGCTGTTTTTT. It codes for CSVALGRDTGELFF.

This chain links TRBV5-4 with TRBJ2-5, with D possibly being TRBD2 (5 bases). Per germline, CDR1 SGHNT and CDR2 YYREEE (reference sequence). V was clipped by 5 bases and J by 1 base, with 9 bases between them. This CDR3 region has 13 residues. CDR3 loop: CASRGRGQETQYF. The CDR3 bases are TGTGCCAGCAGGGGGAGAGGCCAAGAGACCCAGTACTTC.

CDR3 region: CASNRGTGELFF. Here the CDR3 DNA reads TGTGCCAGCAACAGGGGGACCGGGGAGCTGTTTTTT. The chain couples TRBV12-3 or TRBV12-4 to TRBJ2-2; 8 bases match TRBD1. This CDR3 comprises 12 residues. V lost 7 bases and J lost 5; bases outside the gene matches: 0.

V is TRBV24-1 and J is TRBJ1-1, with 8 bases fitting TRBD1. The trim removed 5 bases at V and 4 bases at J, leaving 2 bases unmatched. The CDR3 loop spans 13 amino acids. CDR1 is KGHDR, CDR2 SFDVKD, per germline. The DNA of the CDR3 is TGTGCCACCAGTGGACAGGGGTCCACTGAAGCTTTCTTT. This codes for CATSGQGSTEAFF.

The rearrangement uses TRBV11-2 and TRBJ1-6, with 8 bases identical to TRBD1. Germline values: CDR1 SGHAT, CDR2 FQNNGV. The junction had 5 bases not matched to a gene; V was cut back by 2 bases and J by 8 bases. The CDR3 is made up of 15 amino acids. The CDR3 protein is CASSLRQGTYSPLHF. CDR3 coding DNA: TGTGCCAGCAGCTTAAGACAGGGGACTTATTCACCCCTCCACTTT.

This chain joins TRBV6-5 and TRBJ1-2; 9 nucleotides align to TRBD1. The CDR3 sequence is 15 residues long. Per germline, CDR1 MNHEY and CDR2 SVGAGI. V dropped 6 bases and J dropped 8; count of bases not matched to a gene: 13. In DNA form, the CDR3 reads TGTGCCAGCAGGCCGGGACAGGGTCTCAGTGGGGGCTACACCTTC. Its protein product is CASRPGQGLSGGYTF.

The chain's CDR3 is CATSDRGGGESDTQYF. The CDR3 DNA is TGTGCCACCAGTGATCGTGGCGGGGGGGAGTCAGATACGCAGTATTTT. The chain has TRBV24-1 and TRBJ2-3, with 9 bases that match TRBD2. The germline gives CDR1 KGHDR, CDR2 SFDVKD. This CDR3 spans 16 amino acids. J was trimmed by 4 bases and V by 3 bases; bases with no gene match: 7.

The chain carries TRBV11-1 and TRBJ1-1; the match to TRBD1 covers 11 bases. Germline CDR1 SGHAT, CDR2 FQDESV (reference sequence). J gave up 3 bases and V 3 bases, and 3 bases lay outside the gene matches. The CDR3 covers 15 residues. CDR3 DNA sequence: TGTGCCAGCAGCTTCGGGACAGGGGGGTACACTGAAGCTTTCTTT. It specifies CASSFGTGGYTEAFF. The variable domain in full, with the rest retrieved from reference TRBV11-1 and TRBJ1-1, is EAEVAQSPRYKITEKSQAVAFWCDPISGHATLYWYRQILGQGPELLVQFQDESVVDDSQLPKDRFSAERLKGVDSTLKIQPAELGDSAMYLCASSFGTGGYTEAFFGQGTRLTVV.

The table lists this clone with a few counts. V is TRBV7-8 and J is TRBJ1-4; possibly TRBD1 for D (6 bases). The CDR3 spans 16 residues. CDR1 is SGHVS, CDR2 FQNEAQ, per germline. Trimming shortened V by 4 bases and J by 8 bases, and 20 bases separated the two germline ends. This CDR3 reads CASSSRGAGDREKLFF. The CDR3 DNA sequence: TGTGCCAGCAGCTCCAGGGGCGCAGGGGACCGGGAAAAACTGTTTTTT.

This clone was recorded a few times. The J gene is TRBJ1-4, the V gene TRBV28, with D unclear. The V and J ends lost 3 bases and 1 base respectively, with 9 bases between them. Per germline, CDR1 MDHEN and CDR2 SYDVKM. This CDR3 region has 15 residues. CDR3 coding DNA: TGTGCCAGCAGTTTGTCAGGTCGAACTAATGAAAAACTGTTTTTT. Its translation: CASSLSGRTNEKLFF.

This clone has just a few counts. V usage is TRBV5-1 and J usage is TRBJ2-7; weak D call: TRBD1 (6 bases). With 4 bases removed from V and 5 bases from J, the gap between germline ends came to 10 bases. The length of the CDR3 is 12 residues. CDR1 SGHRS and CDR2 YFSETQ come from the germline V gene. For the CDR3, the DNA is TGCGCCAGCAGCACTACAGGGCACGAGCAGTACTTC. This translates into CASSTTGHEQYF.

The chain couples TRBV5-1 to TRBJ2-5, with D perhaps matching TRBD2 (6 bases). This CDR3 contains 14 residues. From germline, CDR1 is SGHRS and CDR2 YFSETQ. Trimming left V 2 bases short and J 4 bases short, with 12 bases between. The CDR3 loop reads CASSFGGLGETQYF. Written as DNA, the CDR3 is TGCGCCAGCAGCTTTGGGGGGTTGGGAGAGACCCAGTACTTC. The variable domain in full, completed from reference TRBV5-1 and TRBJ2-5, reads KAGVTQTPRYLIKTRGQQVTLSCSPISGHRSVSWYQQTPGQGLQFLFEYFSETQRNKGNFPGRFSGRQFSNSRSEMNVSTLELGDSALYLCASSFGGLGETQYFGPGTRLLVL.

The V gene is TRBV7-9, the J gene TRBJ2-2; D call uncertain. Trimming removed 1 base from V and 5 bases from J, with 5 bases in between. The CDR3 loop spans 13 amino acids. Per the germline V gene, CDR1 is SEHNR and CDR2 is FQNEAQ (reference sequence). The CDR3 DNA reads TGTGCCAGCAGCTTAGACCGGACCGGGGAGCTGTTTTTT. This encodes CASSLDRTGELFF. The variable domain in full, with the rest retrieved from reference TRBV7-9 and TRBJ2-2, is DTGVSQNPRHKITKRGQNVTFRCDPISEHNRLYWYRQTLGQGPEFLTYFQNEAQLEKSRLLSDRFSAERPKGSFSTLEIQRTEQGDSAMYLCASSLDRTGELFFGEGSRLTVL.

V is TRBV6-5 and J is TRBJ2-7, with 8 bases fitting TRBD1. After removal of 5 bases from V and 4 bases from J, the junction contained 10 bases not matched to a gene. The germline V gene encodes CDR1 MNHEY and CDR2 SVGAGI. This CDR3 comprises 15 residues. The CDR3 loop is CASSRISGQDYEQYF. CDR3 coding DNA: TGTGCCAGCAGTAGGATCTCGGGACAGGATTACGAGCAGTACTTC.

The chain uses TRBV27 and TRBJ2-5; 8 bases are a match to TRBD1. J gave up 5 bases and V 2 bases, and 7 bases lay outside the gene matches. This CDR3 has 15 residues. Germline V lookup: CDR1 MNHEY, CDR2 SMNVEV (reference sequence). The CDR3 here is CASSLNPGGLETQYF. The CDR3 coding sequence is TGTGCCAGCAGTTTAAACCCAGGGGGCTTGGAGACCCAGTACTTC.

The table lists this clone with a count of one. The gene calls are TRBV19 and TRBJ2-3; perhaps TRBD1 as D (7 bases). The CDR3 runs 20 residues. With 5 bases removed from V and 0 bases from J, the gap between germline ends came to 27 bases. CDR1 and CDR2 from the germline V gene are LNHDA and SQIVND (reference sequence). The CDR3 loop reads CASSARGRGGTRPSTDTQYF. The CDR3 coding sequence is TGTGCCAGTAGTGCGAGGGGGCGCGGAGGGACAAGGCCAAGCACAGATACGCAGTATTTT. The entire variable domain, with the rest obtained from reference TRBV19 and TRBJ2-3, is as follows: DGGITQSPKYLFRKEGQNVTLSCEQNLNHDAMYWYRQDPGQGLRLIYYSQIVNDFQKGDIAEGYSVSREKKESFPLTVTSAQKNPTAFYLCASSARGRGGTRPSTDTQYFGPGTRLTVL.

The chain combines TRBV28 with TRBJ2-1; TRBD1 agrees at 12 bases. The V gene's germline CDR1 is MDHEN and CDR2 SYDVKM. Trimming at V came to 6 bases and at J to 12 bases, leaving 9 bases not matched to a gene. The CDR3 is 14 amino acids. CDR3 residues: CASSSPGQGAGQFF. The DNA of the CDR3 is TGTGCCAGCAGCTCACCGGGACAGGGGGCGGGGCAGTTCTTC.

In regard to this clone: An end of the junction differs from the germline gene, which may be a read error. This chain joins TRBV5-1 and TRBJ2-7; 8 positions match TRBD2. The CDR3 is 17 residues long. Germline V gene lookup returns CDR1 SGHRS and CDR2 YFSETQ. CDR3 sequence (DNA): TGCGCCAACAGCCTTGGCGGGGGGCAGGGGAACTCCTACGAGCAGTACTTC. Translated, it gives CANSLGGGQGNSYEQYF.

This sequence joins TRBV5-4 and TRBJ1-1; the match to TRBD1 covers 8 bases. This CDR3 has 18 residues. CDR1 SGHNT and CDR2 YYREEE come from the germline V gene (reference sequence). The V segment lost 6 bases and the J segment 0 bases; nucleotides outside the gene matches: 16. CDR3 bases: TGTGCCAGCACCGAGAGTCGACAGGGGACTCGCATGAACACTGAAGCTTTCTTT. It yields the protein CASTESRQGTRMNTEAFF.

This clone was observed once. V is TRBV5-5 and J is TRBJ1-5, with TRBD1 matching over 8 bases. Germline V lookup: CDR1 SGHKS, CDR2 YYEKEE (reference sequence). Trimming took 3 bases from V and 2 from J; bases not matched to a gene: 4. This CDR3 region has 15 residues. CDR3 nucleotide sequence: TGTGCCAGCAGCTGGGGGACAGGCGGCAATCAGCCCCAGCATTTT. It is translated as CASSWGTGGNQPQHF.

The chain joins TRBV30 to TRBJ1-2, with 7 bases matching TRBD1. CDR3 length: 13 amino acids. The V gene end was trimmed by 2 bases and the J gene end by 3 bases; junction bases not matched to a gene: 3. Germline CDR1 is GTSNPN and CDR2 is SVGIG (reference sequence). The CDR3 coding sequence is TGTGCCTGGAGTACACAGGGGTACTATGGCTACACCTTC. This encodes CAWSTQGYYGYTF.

This clone appeared a single time. This rearrangement joins TRBV3-1 (or the pseudogene TRBV3-2) to TRBJ1-6; perhaps TRBD1 as D (5 bases). Germline V gene sequence: CDR1 LGHDT, CDR2 YNNKEL (reference sequence). The CDR3 is made up of 14 amino acids. Trimming pared 0 bases from V and 7 bases from J, leaving 7 bases between. As DNA, the CDR3 is TGTGCCAGCAGCCAAGATGCAGGGAATTCACCCCTCCACTTT. Protein sequence: CASSQDAGNSPLHF.

This clone was observed a few times. This chain links TRBV6-5 with TRBJ1-6; 8 positions agree with TRBD1. The V segment lost 4 bases and the J segment 10 bases; nucleotides outside the gene matches: 12. Germline V lookup: CDR1 MNHEY, CDR2 SVGAGI. This CDR3 comprises 16 residues. The CDR3 DNA follows: TGTGCCAGCAGTTCTCCCGCGACAGGGGTAGGGTCACCCCTCCACTTT. Its protein product is CASSSPATGVGSPLHF.